The clone carrying this T cell receptor beta chain was counted only a few times. The ends were cut back, 5 bases at V and 9 bases at J, with 23 bases in the middle. The germline gives CDR1 SEHNR, CDR2 FQNEAQ (reference sequence). This CDR3 has 16 residues. This sample stems from a study of T cells in Graves' hyperthyroidism and ophthalmopathy. Template material for amplifying TCR beta CDR3 regions consisted of RNA transcripts. The HTBI primer set served for first-round RT-PCR of the TCR CDR3. MiXCR, run by TCRdb on the multiplex PCR reads, gives a single entry per CDR3 protein. The sample gives 250,000 to 300,000 distinct CDR3 sequences, roughly a fifth of which show up once; about 40% is in the top ten.

The chain couples TRBV7-9 to TRBJ2-1; D is possibly TRBD1 (6 bases). Specimen: blood. The clonotype was recovered from a man aged 50 or older with Graves' ophthalmopathy. The CDR3: CASSPLKDSRLGEQFF. The CDR3 DNA follows: TGTGCCAGCAGCCCCCTAAAGGACAGTAGGCTCGGTGAGCAGTTCTTC.